The 17 T cell receptor beta chains listed next were all sequenced from one sample in a study of early T cells in non-severe SARS-CoV-2 infection. MiXCR, applied by TCRdb to the 5' RACE reads, yields one record per CDR3 protein. This sample carries about 19,000 distinct CDR3 sequences, around 4.4% of them seen once, and the ten largest clones take 5.5% to 8.5%. Sequenced: whole blood. Receptor source: an adult who was a healthcare worker with PCR-confirmed SARS-CoV-2 infection or an uninfected control (not recorded which).

This clonotype was seen repeatedly, ten times or more. This chain links TRBV12-3 or TRBV12-4 with TRBJ2-2; D is ambiguous. This CDR3 comprises 13 residues. V shed 8 bases and J shed 3 bases, with 10 bases lying between them. In DNA, the CDR3 is TGTGCCAGCCCTGAGACGGACACCGGGGAGCTGTTTTTT. Its translation is CASPETDTGELFF.

This clonotype was seen many times. The chain joins TRBV28 to TRBJ2-4; 7 bases align to TRBD1. Germline CDR1 MDHEN, CDR2 SYDVKM. CDR3 length: 16 amino acids. V shed 1 base, J shed 9 bases, and the junction held 12 bases outside the gene matches. CDR3 loop: CASSLSSGQVLGIQYF. CDR3 nucleotide sequence: TGTGCCAGCAGTTTATCCTCAGGACAGGTGTTGGGCATTCAGTACTTC.

This clonotype was counted many times. V usage is TRBV18 and J usage is TRBJ2-4; the D gene is possibly TRBD1 (6 bases). The CDR3 has 15 residues. V lost 0 bases and J 9 bases, leaving 15 bases between the germline ends. Germline CDR1 and CDR2: KGHSH and LQKENI. The CDR3 is CASSPPQQGVAIQYF. As DNA, the CDR3 is TGTGCCAGCTCACCACCGCAACAGGGAGTAGCCATTCAGTACTTC.

Points on this clonotype: This may be a read error, as it is one base from a much larger clone. The chain carries TRBV21-1 and TRBJ1-1; the table names TRBD1, a call not compared with the DNA. TRBV21-1 is tagged as a pseudogene. The CDR3 is made up of 15 amino acids. CDR3 residues: CASSRPTVRGTETFF. CDR3 in DNA: TGTGCCAGCAGCCGCCCGACAGTGAGGGGCACTGAAACTTTCTTT.

This clonotype was seen repeatedly, ten times or more. The gene calls are TRBV27 and TRBJ1-2; a possible D gene is TRBD1 (6 bases). Trimming stripped 3 bases from V and 4 bases from J, with 15 bases between. Germline V gene sequence: CDR1 MNHEY, CDR2 SMNVEV (reference sequence). The CDR3 spans 15 residues. The CDR3 coding sequence is TGTGCCAGCAGTTTCAATCCTACAGGGATCTATGGCTACACCTTC. The encoded protein is CASSFNPTGIYGYTF.

Ten or more counts support this clonotype. V gene TRBV5-1 combines with J gene TRBJ2-2; D is possibly TRBD2 (5 bases). This CDR3 comprises 16 residues. CDR1 and CDR2 (germline): SGHRS, YFSETQ. V lost 3 bases to trimming and J lost 0 bases, with 12 bases between them. The CDR3 DNA sequence: TGCGCCAGCAGCTCGACCGGGAACGCGAACACCGGGGAGCTGTTTTTT. Translation gives CASSSTGNANTGELFF.

This clonotype was observed many times. The chain is built from TRBV5-1 and TRBJ2-7; a weak D match, TRBD2 (5 bases). V was trimmed by 4 bases and J by 6 bases, leaving 20 bases between them. Germline-derived CDR1 and CDR2 are SGHRS and YFSETQ. The CDR3 loop spans 15 amino acids. In nucleotides, the CDR3 is TGCGCCAGCAGCGAGATACTAGACGGTACGTCCGAGCAGTACTTC. As protein: CASSEILDGTSEQYF.

This clonotype was observed at least ten times. The V gene is TRBV19, the J gene TRBJ1-5; weak D call: TRBD1 (6 bases). The CDR3 has 16 amino acids. The germline gives CDR1 LNHDA, CDR2 SQIVND (reference sequence). The V end lost 4 bases, the J end lost 5 bases, and 18 bases lay between the germline ends. CDR3: CASSTVRQELHQPQHF. The DNA for the CDR3 is TGTGCCAGTAGTACCGTACGACAGGAACTTCATCAGCCCCAGCATTTT.

This clonotype was observed at least ten times. The J gene is TRBJ1-5, the V gene TRBV12-5; D possibly corresponds to TRBD1 (5 bases). CDR3 length: 17 residues. CDR1 is LGHNT and CDR2 is FRNRAP in the germline V gene. V lost 6 bases and J lost 3, with 21 bases in between. CDR3 in DNA: TGTGCTAGTGGCAACCCTACGGGGGAGGGGTTCAATCAGCCCCAGCATTTT. Its protein product is CASGNPTGEGFNQPQHF. The variable domain in full, completed from reference TRBV12-5 and TRBJ1-5, reads DARVTQTPRHKVTEMGQEVTMRCQPILGHNTVFWYRQTMMQGLELLAYFRNRAPLDDSGMPKDRFSAEMPDATLATLKIQPSEPRDSAVYFCASGNPTGEGFNQPQHFGDGTRLSIL.

This clonotype appeared many times. The chain carries TRBV30 and TRBJ2-7, with D possibly being TRBD1 (6 bases). Germline CDR1 is GTSNPN and CDR2 is SVGIG (reference sequence). The CDR3 has 12 residues. V shed 0 bases and J shed 4 bases, with 7 bases lying between them. CDR3 nucleotide sequence: TGTGCCTGGAGTGTTGACAGGTACGAGCAGTACTTC. Protein: CAWSVDRYEQYF.

This clonotype was detected many times. The chain couples TRBV9 to TRBJ2-5; perhaps D is TRBD1 or TRBD2 (5 bases each). Germline CDR1 SGDLS, CDR2 YYNGEE. The CDR3 has 13 amino acids. Between the trimmed V and J ends, which lost 0 bases and 5 bases, there was a span of 8 bases. CDR3 sequence (DNA): TGTGCCAGCAGCGTAGCAGGGAGCGAGACCCAGTACTTC. Its translation is CASSVAGSETQYF.

The table lists this clonotype with many counts. The V call is TRBV19, the J call TRBJ2-7; 7 bases fit TRBD1. V shed 3 bases, J shed 0 bases, and the junction held 11 bases outside the gene matches. The length of the CDR3 is 17 residues. CDR1 is LNHDA and CDR2 is SQIVND in the germline V gene (reference sequence). The CDR3 sequence is CASSMGQRRLSSYEQYF. In DNA, the CDR3 is TGTGCCAGTAGTATGGGACAGCGGCGATTGAGCTCCTACGAGCAGTACTTC.

This clonotype showed up many times. The rearrangement uses TRBV29-1 and TRBJ1-1; unclear D gene. The CDR3 contains 14 residues. Trimming shortened V by 2 bases and J by 7 bases, and 17 bases separated the two germline ends. Germline CDR1 and CDR2: SQVTM and ANQGSEA. The CDR3 DNA follows: TGCAGCGTTGAAATTAACGTCGCAGGCGATGAAGCTTTCTTT. Amino acid sequence: CSVEINVAGDEAFF.

This rearrangement joins TRBV29-1 to TRBJ2-4; unclear D gene. V gave up 5 bases and J gave up 1 base, with 12 bases separating them. Germline-derived CDR1 and CDR2 are SQVTM and ANQGSEA. The CDR3 runs 14 residues. The CDR3 DNA is TGCAGCGTTCGGCAGGCAATGGCCAAAAACATTCAGTACTTC. Its translation: CSVRQAMAKNIQYF.

The CDR3 nucleotides read TGTGCCAGCAACTTCTACCCGCTCTCCATGGGCACTGAAGCTTTCTTT. It specifies CASNFYPLSMGTEAFF. The V and J genes are TRBV27 and TRBJ1-1; D remains unclear. Germline CDR1 MNHEY, CDR2 SMNVEV (reference sequence). The CDR3 has 16 amino acids. The V and J ends lost 7 bases and 4 bases respectively, with 22 bases between them.

Many counts were recorded for this clonotype. The chain recombines TRBV9 with TRBJ2-3, with 9 positions matching TRBD1. CDR1 and CDR2 from the germline V gene are SGDLS and YYNGEE. V lost 4 bases to trimming and J lost 4 bases; unmatched junction nucleotides: 7. The CDR3 is 15 residues long. CDR3 sequence: CASSPRTGEADTQYF. The CDR3 nucleotides read TGTGCCAGCAGCCCCCGGACAGGGGAAGCAGATACGCAGTATTTT. The full variable domain, rest sourced from reference TRBV9 and TRBJ2-3, is DSGVTQTPKHLITATGQRVTLRCSPRSGDLSVYWYQQSLDQGLQFLIQYYNGEERAKGNILERFSAQQFPDLHSELNLSSLELGDSALYFCASSPRTGEADTQYFGPGTRLTVL.

V usage is TRBV6-1 and J usage is TRBJ1-5; D gene unclear. Trimming left V 7 bases short and J 0 bases short, with 16 bases between. Germline V gene sequence: CDR1 MNHNS, CDR2 SASEGT. This CDR3 comprises 16 residues. The CDR3 reads CASTAPSDGSNQPQHF. Here the CDR3 DNA reads TGTGCCAGCACCGCCCCTTCGGATGGTAGCAATCAGCCCCAGCATTTT.